Below, 27 T cell receptor beta chains from the same sample are listed, as sequenced in a study of blood T cell repertoires in COVID-19. Here immunoSEQ multiplex PCR was the method, and the copy in TCRdb shows in-frame clones only, minus some. The sample has about 310,000 clones; 70% to 90% are singletons. Sequencing input: peripheral blood. All receptors derive from a woman between 50 and 59 years old who had recovered from COVID-19.

CDR3 protein: CASSRSLASYTF. The CDR3 DNA reads as TGTGCCAGCAGCCGTAGCCTGGCTAGCTACACCTTC. The rearrangement links TRBV7-9 to TRBJ1-2, with D unclear. CDR3 length: 12 amino acids. Trimming removed 5 bases from V and 9 bases from J, with 13 bases in between. The germline CDR1 and CDR2 sequences are SEHNR and FQNEAQ (reference sequence).

The chain joins TRBV10-3 to TRBJ1-1; tentative D call: TRBD1 (5 bases). Trimming cost V 3 bases and J 5 bases, with 13 bases left between them. Germline loops: CDR1 ENHRY, CDR2 SYGVKD. The CDR3 totals 14 residues. Here the CDR3 DNA reads TGTGCCATCAGTGATCCGACAGTCGTGACTGAAGCTTTCTTT. This translates into CAISDPTVVTEAFF.

The chain uses TRBV9 and TRBJ2-3, with D perhaps matching TRBD1 (6 bases). With 3 bases removed from V and 1 base from J, the gap between germline ends came to 15 bases. The CDR3 is made up of 16 amino acids. The germline V gene has CDR1 SGDLS and CDR2 YYNGEE. Here the CDR3 reads CASSAQGPRRTDTQYF. As DNA, the CDR3 is TGTGCCAGCAGCGCTCAGGGGCCTCGCCGCACAGATACGCAGTATTTT.

V usage is TRBV9 and J usage is TRBJ2-6; D call uncertain. Looked up from germline, CDR1 is SGDLS and CDR2 is YYNGEE. The length of the CDR3 is 15 residues. V was shortened by 4 bases and J by 0 bases, with 8 bases between the two germline ends. CDR3 DNA sequence: TGTGCCAGCAGCCCACAACCCTCTGGGGCCAACGTCCTGACTTTC. Protein product: CASSPQPSGANVLTF.

The rearrangement uses TRBV10-3 and TRBJ2-7; tentatively, D is TRBD1 (7 bases). In germline, CDR1 is ENHRY, CDR2 SYGVKD. The CDR3 is 15 residues long. Trimming pared 6 bases from V and 0 bases from J, leaving 15 bases between. This CDR3 reads CAIRGGTVSSYEQYF. CDR3 nucleotides: TGTGCCATCAGAGGGGGGACAGTAAGCTCCTACGAGCAGTACTTC.

CDR3 in amino acids: CASSERRPSNTEAFF. CDR3 in DNA: TGTGCCAGCAGTGAACGGAGGCCCTCGAACACTGAAGCTTTCTTT. The chain joins TRBV6-1 to TRBJ1-1, with unresolved D. V was shortened by 2 bases and J by 1 base, with 11 bases between the two germline ends. The CDR3 extends over 15 amino acids. CDR1 and CDR2 from the germline V gene are MNHNS and SASEGT.

V is TRBV30 and J is TRBJ1-2; D remains unclear. CDR3 size: 13 residues. The V end lost 8 bases, the J end lost 2 bases, and 15 bases lay between the germline ends. CDR1 and CDR2 (germline): GTSNPN, SVGIG (reference sequence). The CDR3 sequence is CAGNGLGNYGYTF. Here the CDR3 DNA reads TGTGCCGGGAACGGACTCGGAAACTATGGCTACACCTTC. Complete variable domain (other parts from reference TRBV30 and TRBJ1-2): SQTIHQWPATLVQPVGSPLSLECTVEGTSNPNLYWYRQAAGRGLQLLFYSVGIGQISSEVPQNLSASRPQDRQFILSSKKLLLSDSGFYLCAGNGLGNYGYTFGSGTRLTVV.

This sequence joins TRBV29-1 and TRBJ2-5; D might be TRBD2 (5 bases). Between the trimmed V and J ends, which lost 7 bases and 4 bases, there was a span of 13 bases. Germline V gene data show CDR1 as SQVTM and CDR2 as ANQGSEA. The CDR3 runs to 12 residues. The DNA for the CDR3 is TGCAGCGGGGCTAGCACTTCAGAGACCCAGTACTTC. It specifies CSGASTSETQYF.

Points on this clone: The same CDR3 is also encoded by other DNA sequences in this sample. The chain uses TRBV5-1 and TRBJ1-5; D not resolved. Trimming cost V 0 bases and J 4 bases, with 5 bases left between them. This CDR3 region has 13 residues. The V gene's germline CDR1 is SGHRS and CDR2 YFSETQ. The DNA for the CDR3 is TGCGCCAGCAGCTTGGGGGCGAATCAGCCCCAGCATTTT. Residues: CASSLGANQPQHF.

The chain recombines TRBV30 with TRBJ1-6, with D perhaps TRBD1 (5 bases). Germline CDR1 and CDR2: GTSNPN and SVGIG (reference sequence). Trimming cost V 5 bases and J 10 bases, with 12 bases left between them. CDR3 size: 12 residues. The CDR3 coding sequence is TGTGCCTGGTCGACAGTAAAATCACCCCTCCACTTT. Its protein is CAWSTVKSPLHF.

The table lists this clone with a few counts. This chain links TRBV5-4 with TRBJ2-1, with a weak D call TRBD1 (6 bases). The ends were cut back, 2 bases at V and 8 bases at J, with 20 bases in the middle. The V gene's germline CDR1 is SGHNT and CDR2 YYREEE (reference sequence). This CDR3 has 16 residues. CDR3 in amino acids: CASSFSVQGRIDEQFF. As DNA, the CDR3 is TGTGCCAGCAGCTTTTCAGTACAGGGTCGTATCGATGAGCAGTTCTTC.

The rearrangement uses TRBV6-2 or TRBV6-3 and TRBJ2-6, with a possible D match to TRBD1 (6 bases). Germline assignment: CDR1 MNHEY and CDR2 SVGEGT. The CDR3 consists of 19 residues. Trimming shortened V by 4 bases and J by 2 bases, and 21 bases separated the two germline ends. CDR3 DNA sequence: TGTGCCAGCAGTTCTCTAGGCGTGGCAGGGGCGGCTGGGGCCAACGTCCTGACTTTC. Translating gives CASSSLGVAGAAGANVLTF.

This chain links TRBV18 with TRBJ2-5; tentative D call: TRBD1 (5 bases). Looked up from germline, CDR1 is KGHSH and CDR2 is LQKENI. The germline V and J ends were trimmed by 3 bases and 0 bases, with 11 bases remaining between them. This CDR3 contains 15 residues. For the CDR3, the DNA is TGTGCCAGCTCACCCCATCCAGGGTACCAAGAGACCCAGTACTTC. Amino acid sequence: CASSPHPGYQETQYF.

The V call is TRBV7-8, the J call TRBJ2-2; TRBD1 matches at 8 bases. V lost 5 bases, J lost 10 bases, and 9 bases stayed unmatched. The germline V gene encodes CDR1 SGHVS and CDR2 FQNEAQ. CDR3 length: 14 residues. Here the CDR3 reads CASSTGQGLMELFF. In nucleotides, the CDR3 is TGTGCCAGCAGCACAGGACAGGGCTTGATGGAGCTGTTTTTT.

The V gene is TRBV29-1, the J gene TRBJ2-1, with TRBD2 as a possible D gene (5 bases). The CDR3 is 10 amino acids. Trimming stripped 5 bases from V and 11 bases from J, with 10 bases between. Germline CDR1 and CDR2: SQVTM and ANQGSEA. DNA of the CDR3: TGCAGCGTTCCGGGGAGAAAGCAGTTCTTC. Translating it yields CSVPGRKQFF.

The genes are TRBV27 and TRBJ2-3; 10 bases match TRBD2. Unmatched junction bases numbered 7, after V lost 5 bases and J lost 2 bases. This CDR3 spans 16 amino acids. The germline V gene has CDR1 MNHEY and CDR2 SMNVEV (reference sequence). The CDR3 DNA sequence: TGTGCCAGCAGTAGCCTAGCGGGAGTCCTCACAGATACGCAGTATTTT. It specifies CASSSLAGVLTDTQYF.

The chain employs TRBV4-3 and TRBJ2-1; weak D call: TRBD2 (6 bases). Per germline, CDR1 LGHNA and CDR2 YSLEER. The CDR3 runs to 18 residues. The V end lost 0 bases, the J end lost 7 bases, and 22 bases lay between the germline ends. The CDR3 region is CASSQDKIYFGTRNEQFF. The CDR3, as DNA: TGCGCCAGCAGCCAAGATAAAATTTACTTTGGGACTCGGAATGAGCAGTTCTTC.

The gene calls are TRBV7-9 and TRBJ2-3; D ambiguous. The CDR3 runs 16 residues. V dropped 6 bases and J dropped 5 bases, with 21 bases sitting between them. The germline gives CDR1 SEHNR, CDR2 FQNEAQ (reference sequence). The CDR3 here is CASSQSQVQIGDTQYF. In nucleotides, the CDR3 is TGTGCCAGCAGTCAATCCCAGGTCCAAATAGGAGATACGCAGTATTTT.

This rearrangement joins TRBV30 to TRBJ1-1, with D unresolved. V gave up 2 bases and J gave up 1 base, with 8 bases separating them. Germline V lookup: CDR1 GTSNPN, CDR2 SVGIG (reference sequence). CDR3 length equals 13 residues. Written as DNA, the CDR3 is TGTGCCTGGAGTCTTTGGGCGAACACTGAAGCTTTCTTT. Translation: CAWSLWANTEAFF. The variable domain in full, with the rest retrieved from reference TRBV30 and TRBJ1-1, is SQTIHQWPATLVQPVGSPLSLECTVEGTSNPNLYWYRQAAGRGLQLLFYSVGIGQISSEVPQNLSASRPQDRQFILSSKKLLLSDSGFYLCAWSLWANTEAFFGQGTRLTVV.

This chain joins TRBV11-3 and TRBJ2-1; 9 bases map to TRBD2. The CDR3 totals 14 residues. The J segment lost 8 bases and the V segment lost 1 base, leaving 3 bases of the junction unmatched. CDR1 and CDR2 from the germline V gene are SGHNT and YENEEA. CDR3 coding DNA: TGTGCCAGCAGCTTAGCCCAGCGGGAGGATGAGCAGTTCTTC. Amino acids: CASSLAQREDEQFF.

The J gene is TRBJ2-3, the V gene TRBV2; D is possibly TRBD2 (6 bases). With 4 bases removed from V and 6 bases from J, the gap between germline ends came to 14 bases. The V gene's germline CDR1 is SNHLY and CDR2 FYNNEI. The CDR3 length is 14 residues. The CDR3 DNA is TGTGCCAGCAGTGTGCGGGGAGTTTCGGATACGCAGTATTTT. Translation gives CASSVRGVSDTQYF.

This clone was seen once. The V gene is TRBV7-2, the J gene TRBJ1-4; D unclear. The germline V gene encodes CDR1 SGHTA and CDR2 FQGNSA. V was shortened by 5 bases and J by 5 bases, with 24 bases between the two germline ends. This CDR3 is 18 amino acids long. CDR3 nucleotide sequence: TGTGCCAGCAGCACACAGACCGTAACCCTGACGGGAAATGAAAAACTGTTTTTT. This codes for CASSTQTVTLTGNEKLFF.

The V gene is TRBV19, the J gene TRBJ1-5; tentative D call: TRBD1 (5 bases). CDR1 is LNHDA, CDR2 SQIVND, per germline (reference sequence). The CDR3 has 13 amino acids. V lost 5 bases and J lost 4, with 9 bases in between. CDR3 nucleotide sequence: TGTGCCAGTAGTGAGGGGAGGAATCAGCCCCAGCATTTT. Its protein is CASSEGRNQPQHF. The full variable domain, rest sourced from reference TRBV19 and TRBJ1-5, is DGGITQSPKYLFRKEGQNVTLSCEQNLNHDAMYWYRQDPGQGLRLIYYSQIVNDFQKGDIAEGYSVSREKKESFPLTVTSAQKNPTAFYLCASSEGRNQPQHFGDGTRLSIL.

The CDR3 here is CASSLGEETQYF. DNA of the CDR3: TGTGCCAGCAGCTTGGGAGAAGAGACCCAGTACTTC. The J gene is TRBJ2-5, the V gene TRBV5-4; no clear D. The V gene lost 0 bases and the J gene lost 3 bases, with 3 bases spanning the gap. CDR3 length: 12 amino acids. CDR1 SGHNT and CDR2 YYREEE come from the germline V gene (reference sequence). The entire variable domain, with the rest obtained from reference TRBV5-4 and TRBJ2-5, is as follows: ETGVTQSPTHLIKTRGQQVTLRCSSQSGHNTVSWYQQALGQGPQFIFQYYREEENGRGNFPPRFSGLQFPNYSSELNVNALELDDSALYLCASSLGEETQYFGPGTRLLVL.

This chain links TRBV27 with TRBJ2-7, with 10 bases aligning to TRBD2. Per germline, CDR1 MNHEY and CDR2 SMNVEV (reference sequence). The CDR3 runs to 15 residues. V shed 2 bases, J shed 2 bases, and the junction held 3 bases outside the gene matches. The CDR3 DNA reads TGTGCCAGCAGTTTAGGACTAGCGGTTGCCTACGAGCAGTACTTC. Residues: CASSLGLAVAYEQYF.

The V and J genes are TRBV2 and TRBJ1-5; D not resolved. The CDR3 covers 14 residues. The germline gives CDR1 SNHLY, CDR2 FYNNEI. V gave up 4 bases and J gave up 3 bases, with 10 bases separating them. CDR3 DNA: TGTGCCAGCAGTGTCAGGAGGGTCAATCAGCCCCAGCATTTT. Translating it yields CASSVRRVNQPQHF. Variable domain in full (rest from reference TRBV2 and TRBJ1-5): EPEVTQTPSHQVTQMGQEVILRCVPISNHLYFYWYRQILGQKVEFLVSFYNNEISEKSEIFDDQFSVERPDGSNFTLKIRSTKLEDSAMYFCASSVRRVNQPQHFGDGTRLSIL.

The gene calls are TRBV7-2 and TRBJ2-3; 10 bases align to TRBD2. Germline V gives CDR1 SGHTA, CDR2 FQGNSA. The V and J ends lost 2 bases and 1 base, in that order; junction bases with no gene match: 3. The CDR3 sequence is 16 residues long. As DNA, the CDR3 is TGTGCCAGCAGCTTATTTGGGACTAGCGGCACAGATACGCAGTATTTT. Its translation: CASSLFGTSGTDTQYF.